This entry describes one T cell receptor (beta chain). The target of this receptor is not known. Per-base qualities were not stored, and no clone one base away is much larger. This sample is part of a study of yellow fever vaccine responses in identical twins (dated by TCRdb to the late 2010s). A note on the overall study: The study precisely tracked vaccine-responding T cell clones in identical twins. Study-wide conclusions, independent of this receptor: According to the authors, the vaccine-induced T cell response in identical twins seemed to be partly convergent and partly specific to each individual.

The germline V gene yields MGHRA for CDR1 and YSYEKL for CDR2. From cysteine to phenylalanine, the CDR3 is 15 amino acids long. Only CDR3 DNA remains: 45 bases, in frame from the first base. Trimming accounts for 4 bases at V and 1 base at J, while the number of junction bases matched to no gene is 6. Receptor amplification or capture employed RT-PCR. The instrument given in TCRdb is Illumina HiSeq 2500. The public reads were reprocessed in TCRdb via fastp at Q25 and MiXCR, keeping in-frame beta chains. Duplicate CDR3 protein sequences are folded into a single record with the most common DNA and genes. The sample table contains 4,500 to 7,000 distinct CDR3 sequences; only one count was recorded for 65% of them. Clones ranked in the top ten supply roughly 4% of the sample.

The sequence is built from TRBV4-1 and TRBJ1-1; 7 bases in the middle match TRBD1. The source material was T cells from blood (PBMCs), unsorted or a sorted subset (not recorded which), sampled before or after yellow fever vaccination (not recorded which). The clonotype was recovered from a woman younger than 30 who received the yellow fever vaccine. Donor details come from another sample of the same person, matched by shared clones. The CDR3 amino acid sequence is: CASSPWTGENTEAFF. The DNA sequence is TGCGCCAGCAGCCCCTGGACAGGAGAGAACACTGAAGCTTTCTTT.